This T cell receptor beta chain is drawn from a study of T-cell memory formation after mild COVID-19. Study at large: In these data, TCR clusters were largely donor specific. Study-level results: Whether second-wave clones peaking at day 37 were SARS-CoV-2 specific went unconfirmed.

Germline lookup yields CDR1 LGHDT and CDR2 YNNKEL (reference sequence). The CDR3 contains 14 residues. V was cut by 7 bases and J by 5 bases, with 17 bases left in between. This clonotype was seen only a few times. The antigen is unknown. Researchers used 5'RACE with constant-segment primers to make TCR alpha and TCR beta cDNA libraries that carry sample barcodes and UMIs. TCRdb fed the 5' RACE reads into MiXCR, producing one record per CDR3 protein. The data show about 200,000 distinct CDR3 sequences, 9.5% to 10% seen once. The sample taken for sequencing was PBMCs or a T cell subset sorted from them (not recorded which). This chain uses TRBV3-1 with TRBJ2-5, with D possibly matching TRBD2 (6 bases). The clonotype comes from a man younger than 30 who had mild COVID-19 (a few samples of this study predate the infection). Cell type and time point are not known. The CDR3: CASMTNQGGETQYF. The CDR3 nucleotides read TGTGCCAGCATGACAAATCAGGGAGGCGAGACCCAGTACTTC.